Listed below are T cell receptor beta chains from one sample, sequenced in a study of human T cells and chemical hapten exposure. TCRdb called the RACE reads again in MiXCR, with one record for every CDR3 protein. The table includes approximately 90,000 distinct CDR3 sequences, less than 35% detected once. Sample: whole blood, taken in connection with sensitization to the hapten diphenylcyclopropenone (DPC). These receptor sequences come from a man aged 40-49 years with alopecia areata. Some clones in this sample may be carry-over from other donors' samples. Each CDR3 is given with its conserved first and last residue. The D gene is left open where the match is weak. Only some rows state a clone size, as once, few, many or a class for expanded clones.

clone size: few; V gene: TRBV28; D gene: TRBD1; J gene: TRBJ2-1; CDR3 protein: CASSLPGQGEVGQFF; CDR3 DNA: TGTGCCAGCAGTCTCCCGGGACAGGGGGAAGTGGGGCAGTTCTTC
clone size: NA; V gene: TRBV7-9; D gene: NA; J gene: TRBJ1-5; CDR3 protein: CASSFGTASNQPQHF; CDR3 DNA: TGTGCCAGCAGCTTTGGGACGGCTAGCAATCAGCCCCAGCATTTT
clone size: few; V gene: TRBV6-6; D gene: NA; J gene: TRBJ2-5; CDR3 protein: CASSYRGVETQYF; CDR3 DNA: TGTGCCAGCAGTTACAGGGGCGTTGAGACCCAGTACTTC
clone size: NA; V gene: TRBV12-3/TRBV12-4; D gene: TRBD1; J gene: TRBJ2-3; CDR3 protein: CASRRQGATDTQYF; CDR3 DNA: TGTGCCAGCAGGAGACAGGGGGCAACAGATACGCAGTATTTT
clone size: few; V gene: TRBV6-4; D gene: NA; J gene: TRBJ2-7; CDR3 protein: CASSESAGREQYF; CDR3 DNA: TGTGCCAGCAGTGAGTCGGCAGGGCGCGAGCAGTACTTC
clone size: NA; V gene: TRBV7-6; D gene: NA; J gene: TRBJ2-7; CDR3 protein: CASGGGSYEQYF; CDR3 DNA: TGTGCCAGCGGGGGAGGCTCCTACGAGCAGTACTTC
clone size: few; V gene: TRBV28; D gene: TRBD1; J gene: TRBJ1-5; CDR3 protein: CASSSGQGGNQPQHF; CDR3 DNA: TGTGCCAGCAGTTCAGGACAGGGCGGCAATCAGCCCCAGCATTTT
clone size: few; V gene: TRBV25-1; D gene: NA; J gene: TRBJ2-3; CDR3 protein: CASSELRDGGLQYF; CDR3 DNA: TGTGCCAGCAGTGAATTAAGGGATGGGGGGCTGCAGTATTTT
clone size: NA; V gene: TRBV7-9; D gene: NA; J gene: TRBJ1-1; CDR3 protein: CASSLDENTEAFF; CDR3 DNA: TGTGCCAGCAGCTTAGACGAGAACACTGAAGCTTTCTTT
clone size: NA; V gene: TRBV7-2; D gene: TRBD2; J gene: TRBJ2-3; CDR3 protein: CASSPGLAEGGGTQYF; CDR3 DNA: TGTGCCAGCAGCCCCGGACTAGCGGAAGGCGGGGGTACGCAGTATTTT
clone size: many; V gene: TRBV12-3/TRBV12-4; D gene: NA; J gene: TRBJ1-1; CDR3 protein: CASSLMDYRTEAFF; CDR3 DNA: TGTGCCAGCAGTTTAATGGACTATCGCACTGAAGCTTTCTTT
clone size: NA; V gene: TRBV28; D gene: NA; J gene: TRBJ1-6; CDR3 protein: CASSLTGNNSPLHF; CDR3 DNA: TGTGCCAGCAGTTTAACAGGGAATAATTCACCCCTCCACTTT
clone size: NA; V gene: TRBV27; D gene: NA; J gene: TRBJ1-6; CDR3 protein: CASSPTGRSPLHF; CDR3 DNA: TGTGCCAGCAGTCCCACAGGGAGATCACCCCTCCACTTT
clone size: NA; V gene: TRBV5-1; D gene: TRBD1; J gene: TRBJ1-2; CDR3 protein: CASSPGTGGAKNYGYTF; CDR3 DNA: TGCGCCAGCAGCCCGGGGACAGGGGGCGCAAAGAACTATGGCTACACCTTC
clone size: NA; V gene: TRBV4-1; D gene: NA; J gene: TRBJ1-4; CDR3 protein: CASSQGDRGSNEKLFF; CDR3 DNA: TGCGCCAGCAGCCAGGGGGACCGGGGGTCTAATGAAAAACTGTTTTTT
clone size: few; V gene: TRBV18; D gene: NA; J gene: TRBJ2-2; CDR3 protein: CASSPTTGHNTGELFF; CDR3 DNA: TGTGCCAGCTCACCTACCACGGGACACAACACCGGGGAGCTGTTTTTT
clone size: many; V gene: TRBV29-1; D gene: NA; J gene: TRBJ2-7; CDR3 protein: CSVLGTYEQYF; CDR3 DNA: TGCAGCGTTCTAGGGACCTACGAGCAGTACTTC
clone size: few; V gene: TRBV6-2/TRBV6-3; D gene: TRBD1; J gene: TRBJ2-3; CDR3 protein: CASSQGANTQYF; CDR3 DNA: TGTGCCAGCAGCCAGGGGGCCAATACGCAGTATTTT
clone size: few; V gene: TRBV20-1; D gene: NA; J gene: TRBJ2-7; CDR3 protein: CSAPWQGSSYEQYF; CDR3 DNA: TGCAGTGCTCCTTGGCAGGGGAGCTCCTACGAGCAGTACTTC
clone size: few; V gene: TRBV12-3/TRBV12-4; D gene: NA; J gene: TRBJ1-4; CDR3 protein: CASSTAGVEEKLFF; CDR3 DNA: TGTGCCAGCAGTACAGCGGGGGTAGAGGAAAAACTGTTTTTT
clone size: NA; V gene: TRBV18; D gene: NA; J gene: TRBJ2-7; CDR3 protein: CASSPPGHTSEQYF; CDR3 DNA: TGTGCCAGCTCCCCCCCGGGCCACACCTCCGAGCAGTACTTC
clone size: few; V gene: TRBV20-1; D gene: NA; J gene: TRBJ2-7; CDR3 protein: CSASKRAYEQYF; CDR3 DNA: TGCAGTGCTAGCAAGAGGGCCTACGAGCAGTACTTC
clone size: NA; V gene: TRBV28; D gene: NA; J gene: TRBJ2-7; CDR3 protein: CASSLRRERVYEQYF; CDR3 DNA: TGTGCCAGCAGTTTACGGAGGGAGAGGGTCTACGAGCAGTACTTC
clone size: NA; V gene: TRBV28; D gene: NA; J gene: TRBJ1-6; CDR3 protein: CASTLSLDRTSPLHF; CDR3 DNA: NA
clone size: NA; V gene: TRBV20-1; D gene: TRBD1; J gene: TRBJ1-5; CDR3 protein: CSARGPDTGVNQPQHF; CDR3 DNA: TGCAGTGCTAGGGGCCCAGATACAGGGGTCAATCAGCCCCAGCATTTT